A selection of T cell receptor beta chains follows, all from one sample in a study of response to subunit inactivated influenza vaccine. TCRdb reprocessed the RT-PCR reads with MiXCR, giving one entry per CDR3 protein. This repertoire shows over 150,000 distinct CDR3 sequences, about 10% found once; its top ten account for about a third. Sequences were derived from CD8+ T cells sorted from PBMCs, sampled 23 to 25 months after vaccination. All receptors come from a man aged 50 to 69 who received an inactivated influenza vaccine. Each CDR3 is given with its conserved first and last residue. D genes are given only for firm matches. Some rows mark clone size as missing; the rest say once, few, many or name a class of expanded clone.

j_call v_call clone_size d_call cdr3_nt cdr3_aa
TRBJ2-5 TRBV2 few TRBD1 TGTGCCAGCAGTGAACACAGGGGGAATGTAGAGACCCAGTACTTC CASSEHRGNVETQYF
TRBJ2-4 TRBV4-2 - - TGTGCCAGCAGCCAAGATCCACAGGGCAGTATGAACATTCAGTACTTC CASSQDPQGSMNIQYF
TRBJ1-4 TRBV4-3 - - TGCGCCAGCAGCCGGGCCCCGGGGAGGGGGATTTCTAATGAAAAACTGTTTTTT CASSRAPGRGISNEKLFF
TRBJ2-1 TRBV12-3/TRBV12-4 - - TGTGCCAGCAGTTGGGAGGCATGGGACAATGAGCAGTTCTTC CASSWEAWDNEQFF
TRBJ2-4 TRBV5-6 - TRBD1 TGTGCCAGCAGCTTAGGACAGGGGGACACCCCGAGCATTCAGTACTTC CASSLGQGDTPSIQYF
TRBJ2-7 TRBV9 - TRBD1 TGTGCCAGCAGCGTAGAGGGGACAGACTTGTACGAGCAGTACTTC CASSVEGTDLYEQYF
TRBJ2-7 TRBV12-3/TRBV12-4 many - TGTGCCAGCAGTCTACTATTGCGCCGCTACGAGCAGTACTTC CASSLLLRRYEQYF
TRBJ2-5 TRBV6-5 - - TGTGCCAGCAGTCAAAACGCGGAGACCCAGTACTTC CASSQNAETQYF
TRBJ2-1 TRBV13 few TRBD1 TGTGCCAGCAGCATGACAGGGGTTGAGCAGTTCTTC CASSMTGVEQFF
TRBJ2-2 TRBV16 - TRBD2 TGTGCCAGCAGCCAATCAACGGGAGGGCCAGTCGGGGAGCTGTTTTTT CASSQSTGGPVGELFF
TRBJ2-3 TRBV7-6 - - TGTGCCAGCAGCCCCGAGACAGTCGGAACAGATACGCAGTATTTT CASSPETVGTDTQYF
TRBJ1-1 TRBV29-1 many TRBD1 TGCAGCGTTGCCAGGGGGTTGAACACTGAAGCTTTCTTT CSVARGLNTEAFF
TRBJ2-1 TRBV20-1 few TRBD2 TGCAGTGCCAAAGGGGCCGCTAGCGGGAGTAACTATGAGCAGTTCTTC CSAKGAASGSNYEQFF
TRBJ1-2 TRBV29-1 many - TGCAGCGTTGAACCCGCCTTCGGGGAAATTGGGAATGGCTACACCTTC CSVEPAFGEIGNGYTF
TRBJ2-1 TRBV20-1 - - TGCAGTGCCCTCCTCAAGGAACTTTCTCCATATGAGCAGTTCTTC CSALLKELSPYEQFF
TRBJ2-5 TRBV12-3/TRBV12-4 - - TGTGCCAGCAGTTTAGCGGTCGAGGGGACCCAGTACTTC CASSLAVEGTQYF
TRBJ2-7 TRBV28 few - TGTGCCAGCAGTATCCACAGGGACGGCTACGAGCAGTACTTC CASSIHRDGYEQYF
TRBJ2-1 TRBV6-5 many - TGTGCCAGCAGTTACACCCAGGACCTACCCCACCACAATGAGCAGTTCTTC CASSYTQDLPHHNEQFF
TRBJ2-2 TRBV2 - - TGTGCCAGCCAAGACCCTTCCGACACCGGGGAGCTGTTTTTT CASQDPSDTGELFF
TRBJ2-3 TRBV3-1 many TRBD2 TGTGCCAGCAGCCATTACCGCGGGGGGCCGACCGCAGATACGCAGTATTTT CASSHYRGGPTADTQYF
TRBJ2-1 TRBV9 - - TGTGCCAGCAGCTCGACAGACACAGCCTACAATGAGCAGTTCTTC CASSSTDTAYNEQFF
TRBJ2-7 TRBV20-1 - - TGCAGTGGAGTCCGAGTGGGTTGGGTCTACGAGCAGTACTTC CSGVRVGWVYEQYF
TRBJ1-6 TRBV7-6 few - TGTGCCAGCAGCTTAAGTGGGAGCTCCTATAATTCACCCCTCCACTTT CASSLSGSSYNSPLHF
TRBJ2-1 TRBV7-8 many TRBD2 TGTGCCAGCAGCTTTGGACTAGCGGGAGGCAATGAGCAGTTCTTC CASSFGLAGGNEQFF
TRBJ2-1 TRBV29-1 - TRBD2 TGCAGCGTTTCCGGGACTAGCGGGCGTTCCTACAATGAGCAGTTCTTC CSVSGTSGRSYNEQFF
TRBJ2-2 TRBV6-2/TRBV6-3 - TRBD2 TGTGCCAGCGGACTAGCGGAAACCGGGGAGCTGTTTTTT CASGLAETGELFF
TRBJ2-3 TRBV2 - TRBD1 TGTGCCAGCAGTGATCAGGGGGTCTCAGATACGCAGTATTTT CASSDQGVSDTQYF
TRBJ1-1 TRBV29-1 many - TGCAGCGTTGGCCCGGGAAAGAACACTGAAGCTTTCTTT CSVGPGKNTEAFF
TRBJ1-3 TRBV20-1 few - TGCAGTGCTCGGACCCCCTCTGGAAACACCATATATTTT CSARTPSGNTIYF
TRBJ2-7 TRBV6-5 - - TGTGCCAGCAGTTACTCGGGGGGGCCGGCCGACGAGCAGTACTTC CASSYSGGPADEQYF
TRBJ1-1 TRBV7-9 few - TGTGCCAGCAGCGACAGCGGCACTGAAGCTTTCTTT CASSDSGTEAFF
TRBJ2-1 TRBV9 few - TGTGCCAGCAGCGAAGGGGCGCCCCTGGATGAGCAGTTCTTC CASSEGAPLDEQFF
TRBJ2-1 TRBV24-1 - TRBD2 TGTGCCACCAGTGCTGGGGGGGGAGCCTACAATGAGCAGTTCTTC CATSAGGGAYNEQFF
TRBJ2-5 TRBV7-9 few TRBD2 TGTGCCAGCAGGTCGGGACTAGCGGGGGCAGAGACCCAGTACTTC CASRSGLAGAETQYF
TRBJ2-1 TRBV2 - - TGTGCCAGCAGTGAGTCTTGGCAGGCCGGTTTCTACAATGAGCAGTTCTTC CASSESWQAGFYNEQFF
TRBJ2-7 TRBV28 few - TGTGCCAGCAGTTTAGGTGTGATCTACGAGCAGTACTTC CASSLGVIYEQYF
TRBJ2-7 TRBV12-3/TRBV12-4 few - TGTGCCAGCAGTTTTTTGGGGAGCTCCTACGAGCAGTACTTC CASSFLGSSYEQYF
TRBJ2-5 TRBV3-1 - - TGTGCCAGCAGCCAGTGGAAGGGGCAACCGGAGACCCAGTACTTC CASSQWKGQPETQYF
TRBJ1-5 TRBV20-1 few - TGCAGTGTTCCTAGGACCGGGCAGCCCCAGCATTTT CSVPRTGQPQHF
TRBJ2-5 TRBV12-3/TRBV12-4 many - TGTGCCAGCACCCCGGGGGCAGGGCGAGAGACCCAGTACTTC CASTPGAGRETQYF